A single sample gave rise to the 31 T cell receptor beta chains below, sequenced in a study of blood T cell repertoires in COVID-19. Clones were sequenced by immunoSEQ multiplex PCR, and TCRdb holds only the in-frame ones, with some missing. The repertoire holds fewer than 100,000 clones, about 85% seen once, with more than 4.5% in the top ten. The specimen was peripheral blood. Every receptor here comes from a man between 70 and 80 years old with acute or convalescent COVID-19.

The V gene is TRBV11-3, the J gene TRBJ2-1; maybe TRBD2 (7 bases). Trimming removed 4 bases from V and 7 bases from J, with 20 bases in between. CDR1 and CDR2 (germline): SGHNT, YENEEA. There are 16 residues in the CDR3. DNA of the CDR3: TGTGCCAGCAGCTGGAGGAGCCGGGGGGCTAGGAATGAGCAGTTCTTC. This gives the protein CASSWRSRGARNEQFF.

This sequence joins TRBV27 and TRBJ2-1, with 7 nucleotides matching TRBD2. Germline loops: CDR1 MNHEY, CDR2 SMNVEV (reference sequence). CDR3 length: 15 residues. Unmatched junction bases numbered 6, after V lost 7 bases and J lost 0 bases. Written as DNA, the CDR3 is TGTGCCAGCATGGGAGGGCTATCCTCCTACAATGAGCAGTTCTTC. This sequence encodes CASMGGLSSYNEQFF.

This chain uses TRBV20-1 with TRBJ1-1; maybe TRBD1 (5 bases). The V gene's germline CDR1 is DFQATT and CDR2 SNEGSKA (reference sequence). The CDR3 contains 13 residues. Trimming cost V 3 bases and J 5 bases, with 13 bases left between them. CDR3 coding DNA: TGCAGTGCTAGTAGGGGCAGGGATACTGAAGCTTTCTTT. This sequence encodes CSASRGRDTEAFF.

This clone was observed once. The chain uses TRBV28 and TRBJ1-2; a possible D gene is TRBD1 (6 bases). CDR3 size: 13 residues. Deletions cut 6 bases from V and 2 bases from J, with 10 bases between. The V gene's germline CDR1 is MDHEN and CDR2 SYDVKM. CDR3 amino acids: CASRNDRNYGYTF. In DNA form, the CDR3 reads TGTGCCAGCAGGAACGACAGGAACTATGGCTACACCTTC.

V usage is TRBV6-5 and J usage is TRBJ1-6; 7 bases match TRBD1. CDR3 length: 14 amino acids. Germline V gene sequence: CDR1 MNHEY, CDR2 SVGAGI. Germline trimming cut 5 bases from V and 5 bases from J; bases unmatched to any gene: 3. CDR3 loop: CASSTQGNNSPLHF. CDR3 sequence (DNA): TGTGCCAGCAGTACACAGGGGAATAATTCACCCCTCCACTTT.

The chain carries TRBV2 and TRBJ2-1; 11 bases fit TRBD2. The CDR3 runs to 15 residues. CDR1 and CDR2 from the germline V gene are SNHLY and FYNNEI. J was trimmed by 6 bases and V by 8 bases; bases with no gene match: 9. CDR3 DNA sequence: TGTGCCAGCGGACCTCTAGCGGGGGGTCTCAATGAGCAGTTCTTC. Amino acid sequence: CASGPLAGGLNEQFF.

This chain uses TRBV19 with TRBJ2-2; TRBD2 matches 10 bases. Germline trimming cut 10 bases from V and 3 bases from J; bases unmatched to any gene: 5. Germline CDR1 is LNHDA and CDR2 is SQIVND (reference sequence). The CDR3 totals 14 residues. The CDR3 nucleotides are TGTGCCACCGCTAGCGGGGGCTACACCGGGGAGCTGTTTTTT. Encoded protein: CATASGGYTGELFF.

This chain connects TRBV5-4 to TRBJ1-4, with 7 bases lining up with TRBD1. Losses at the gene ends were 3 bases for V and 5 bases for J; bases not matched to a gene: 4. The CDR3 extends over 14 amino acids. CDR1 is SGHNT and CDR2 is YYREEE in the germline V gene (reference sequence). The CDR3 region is CASSSGTENEKLFF. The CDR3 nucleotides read TGTGCCAGCAGCTCCGGGACAGAGAATGAAAAACTGTTTTTT.

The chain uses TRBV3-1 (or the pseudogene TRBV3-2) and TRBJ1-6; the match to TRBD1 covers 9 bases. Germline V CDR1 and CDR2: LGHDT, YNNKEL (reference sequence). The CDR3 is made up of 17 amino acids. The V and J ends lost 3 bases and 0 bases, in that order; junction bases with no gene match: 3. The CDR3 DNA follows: TGTGCCAGCAGCCACCCGACAGGGGGCTCCTATAATTCACCCCTCCACTTT. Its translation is CASSHPTGGSYNSPLHF.

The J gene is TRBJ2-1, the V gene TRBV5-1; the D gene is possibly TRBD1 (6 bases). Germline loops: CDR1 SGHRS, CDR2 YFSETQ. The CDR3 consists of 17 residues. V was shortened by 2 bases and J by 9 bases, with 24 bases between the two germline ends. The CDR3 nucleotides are TGCGCCAGCAGCTTTGGGGTCCCAGGGGTTTCCTTCGGTGAGCAGTTCTTC. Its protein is CASSFGVPGVSFGEQFF.

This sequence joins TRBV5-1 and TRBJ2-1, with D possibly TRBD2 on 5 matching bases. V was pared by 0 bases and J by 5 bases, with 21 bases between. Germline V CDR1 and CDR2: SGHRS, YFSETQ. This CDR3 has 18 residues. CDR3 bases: TGCGCCAGCAGCTTGGGGTCTCTTAGCTTCACGGAGGACAATGAGCAGTTCTTC. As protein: CASSLGSLSFTEDNEQFF.

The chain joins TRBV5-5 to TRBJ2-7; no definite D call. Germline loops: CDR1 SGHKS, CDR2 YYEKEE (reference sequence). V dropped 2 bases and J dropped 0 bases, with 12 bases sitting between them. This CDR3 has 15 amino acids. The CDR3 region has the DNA TGTGCCAGCAGCTTCGGCGCAGGAACCTCCTACGAGCAGTACTTC. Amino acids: CASSFGAGTSYEQYF.

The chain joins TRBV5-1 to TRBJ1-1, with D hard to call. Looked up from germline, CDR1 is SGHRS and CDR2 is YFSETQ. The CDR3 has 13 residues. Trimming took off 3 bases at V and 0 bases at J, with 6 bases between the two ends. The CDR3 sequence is CASSSTVNTEAFF. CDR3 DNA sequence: TGCGCCAGCAGCTCCACAGTGAACACTGAAGCTTTCTTT.

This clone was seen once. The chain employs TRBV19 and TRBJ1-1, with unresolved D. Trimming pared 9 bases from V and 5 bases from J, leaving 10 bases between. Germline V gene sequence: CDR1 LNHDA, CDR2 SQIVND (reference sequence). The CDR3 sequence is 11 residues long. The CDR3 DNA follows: TGTGCCAGCAGTCGGGGTACTGAAGCTTTCTTT. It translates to CASSRGTEAFF.

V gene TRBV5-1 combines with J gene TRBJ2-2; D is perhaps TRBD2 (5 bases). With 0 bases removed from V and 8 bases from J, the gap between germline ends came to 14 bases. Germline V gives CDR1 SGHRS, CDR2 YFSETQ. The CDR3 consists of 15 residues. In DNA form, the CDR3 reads TGCGCCAGCAGCTTGGTGTCGGACCCGGGGGGGGAGCTGTTTTTT. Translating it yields CASSLVSDPGGELFF.

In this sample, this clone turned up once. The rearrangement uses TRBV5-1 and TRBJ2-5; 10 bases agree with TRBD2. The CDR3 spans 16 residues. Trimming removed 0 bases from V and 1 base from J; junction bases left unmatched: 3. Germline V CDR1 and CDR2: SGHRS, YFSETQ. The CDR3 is CASSLALAGGQETQYF. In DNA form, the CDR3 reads TGCGCCAGCAGCTTGGCCTTAGCGGGGGGCCAAGAGACCCAGTACTTC.

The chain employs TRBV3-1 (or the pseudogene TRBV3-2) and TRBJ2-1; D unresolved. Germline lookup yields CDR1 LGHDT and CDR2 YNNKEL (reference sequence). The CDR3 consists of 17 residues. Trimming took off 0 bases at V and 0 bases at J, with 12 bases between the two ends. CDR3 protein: CASSQDLSRSSYNEQFF. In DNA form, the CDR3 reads TGTGCCAGCAGCCAAGATCTAAGCCGGAGCTCCTACAATGAGCAGTTCTTC.

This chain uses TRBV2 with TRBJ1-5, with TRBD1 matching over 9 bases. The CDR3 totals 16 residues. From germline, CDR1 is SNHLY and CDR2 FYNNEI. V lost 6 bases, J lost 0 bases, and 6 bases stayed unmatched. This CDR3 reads CASRGTGISSNQPQHF. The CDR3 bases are TGTGCCAGCAGGGGGACAGGGATCTCTAGCAATCAGCCCCAGCATTTT.

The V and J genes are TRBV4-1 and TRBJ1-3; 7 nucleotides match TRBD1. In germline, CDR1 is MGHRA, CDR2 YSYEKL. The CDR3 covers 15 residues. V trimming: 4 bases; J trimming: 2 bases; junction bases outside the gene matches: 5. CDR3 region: CASSPGRGPGNTIYF. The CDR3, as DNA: TGCGCCAGCAGCCCAGGTAGGGGGCCTGGAAACACCATATATTTT.

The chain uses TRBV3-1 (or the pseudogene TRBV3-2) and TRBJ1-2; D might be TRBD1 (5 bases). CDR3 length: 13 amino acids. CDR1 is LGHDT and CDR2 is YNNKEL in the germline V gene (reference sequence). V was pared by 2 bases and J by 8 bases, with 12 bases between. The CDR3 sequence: CASSQSGLGGYTF. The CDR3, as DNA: TGTGCCAGCAGCCAATCAGGGTTGGGCGGCTACACCTTC.

CDR3 protein: CASSFVRPSGILMNTEAFF. CDR3 in DNA: TGCGCCAGCAGCTTTGTGAGACCCTCGGGTATTTTAATGAACACTGAAGCTTTCTTT. This chain uses TRBV5-1 with TRBJ1-1; no clear D gene. The V and J ends lost 2 bases and 0 bases respectively, with 23 bases between them. CDR3 length: 19 residues. Per the germline V gene, CDR1 is SGHRS and CDR2 is YFSETQ.

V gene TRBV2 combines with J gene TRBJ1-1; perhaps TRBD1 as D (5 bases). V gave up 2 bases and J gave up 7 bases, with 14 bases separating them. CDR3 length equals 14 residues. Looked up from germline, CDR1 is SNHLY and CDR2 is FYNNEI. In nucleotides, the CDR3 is TGTGCCAGCAGTGAATATGCAGGGTTAGGTGAAGCTTTCTTT. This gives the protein CASSEYAGLGEAFF.

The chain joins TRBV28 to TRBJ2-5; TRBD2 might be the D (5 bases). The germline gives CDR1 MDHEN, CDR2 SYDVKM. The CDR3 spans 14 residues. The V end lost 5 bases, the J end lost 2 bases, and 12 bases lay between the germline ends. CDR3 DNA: TGTGCCAGCAGTCCAGGCGGGCCTCAAGAGACCCAGTACTTC. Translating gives CASSPGGPQETQYF.

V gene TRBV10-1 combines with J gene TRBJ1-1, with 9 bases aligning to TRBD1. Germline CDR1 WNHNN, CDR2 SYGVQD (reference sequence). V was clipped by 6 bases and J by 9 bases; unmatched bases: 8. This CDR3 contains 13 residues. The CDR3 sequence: CASRDSGQGQAFF. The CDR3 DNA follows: TGCGCCAGCAGGGACTCTGGACAGGGGCAAGCTTTCTTT.

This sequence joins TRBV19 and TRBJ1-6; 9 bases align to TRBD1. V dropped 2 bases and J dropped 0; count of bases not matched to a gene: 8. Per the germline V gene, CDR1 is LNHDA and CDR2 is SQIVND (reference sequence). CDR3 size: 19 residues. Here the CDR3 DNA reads TGTGCCAGTAGTATACTGGACAGGGGACAGGGCTCCTATAATTCACCCCTCCACTTT. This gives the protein CASSILDRGQGSYNSPLHF. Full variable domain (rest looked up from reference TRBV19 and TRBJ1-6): DGGITQSPKYLFRKEGQNVTLSCEQNLNHDAMYWYRQDPGQGLRLIYYSQIVNDFQKGDIAEGYSVSREKKESFPLTVTSAQKNPTAFYLCASSILDRGQGSYNSPLHFGNGTRLTVT.

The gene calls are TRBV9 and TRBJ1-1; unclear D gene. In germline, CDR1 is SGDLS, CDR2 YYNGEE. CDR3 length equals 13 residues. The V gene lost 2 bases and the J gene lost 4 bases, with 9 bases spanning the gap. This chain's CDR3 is CASSVAVLTEAFF. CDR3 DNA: TGTGCCAGCAGCGTGGCGGTACTCACTGAAGCTTTCTTT.

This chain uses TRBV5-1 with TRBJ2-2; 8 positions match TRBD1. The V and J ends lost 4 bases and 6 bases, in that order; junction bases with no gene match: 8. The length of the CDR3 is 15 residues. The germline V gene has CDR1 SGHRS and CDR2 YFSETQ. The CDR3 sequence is CASSNGQGRPGELFF. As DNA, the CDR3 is TGCGCCAGCAGCAACGGACAGGGTCGGCCCGGGGAGCTGTTTTTT.

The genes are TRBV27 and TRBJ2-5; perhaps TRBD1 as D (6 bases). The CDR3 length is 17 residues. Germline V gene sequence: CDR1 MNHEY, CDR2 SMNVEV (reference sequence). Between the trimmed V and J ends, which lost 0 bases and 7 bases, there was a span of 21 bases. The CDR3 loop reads CASSLSEPGHRRGTQYF. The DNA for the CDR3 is TGTGCCAGCAGTTTATCGGAACCGGGACACAGAAGAGGGACCCAGTACTTC.

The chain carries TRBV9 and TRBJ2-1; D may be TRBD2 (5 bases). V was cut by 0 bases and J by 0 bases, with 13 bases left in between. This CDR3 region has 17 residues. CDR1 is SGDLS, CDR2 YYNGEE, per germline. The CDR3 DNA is TGTGCCAGCAGCGTAGGTTCTTCTACTAGCTCCTACAATGAGCAGTTCTTC. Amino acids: CASSVGSSTSSYNEQFF.

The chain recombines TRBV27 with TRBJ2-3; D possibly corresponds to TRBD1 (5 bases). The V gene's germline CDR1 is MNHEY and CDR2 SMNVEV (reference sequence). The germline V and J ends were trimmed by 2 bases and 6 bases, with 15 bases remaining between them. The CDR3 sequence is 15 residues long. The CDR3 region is CASSLRGMAGDTQYF. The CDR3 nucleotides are TGTGCCAGCAGTTTAAGGGGAATGGCAGGGGATACGCAGTATTTT.

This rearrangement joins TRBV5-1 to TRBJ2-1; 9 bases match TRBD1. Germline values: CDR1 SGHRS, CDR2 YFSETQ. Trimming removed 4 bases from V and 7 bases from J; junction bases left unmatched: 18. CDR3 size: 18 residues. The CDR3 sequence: CASSPGTGLGEVLNEQFF. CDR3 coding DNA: TGCGCCAGCAGCCCCGGGACAGGGTTAGGGGAAGTATTAAATGAGCAGTTCTTC.